This section outlines one TCR beta chain sequence together with its context. No antigen is known for it. Profiling relied on immunoSEQ multiplex PCR, and the TCRdb table lists in-frame clones only, not all of them. The sample has more than 100,000 clones; approximately 91% are singletons. The data derive from a study of cytomegalovirus exposure and HLA in healthy donors. Study context: The same platform was used for the 130 or so validation repertoires and the 600 to 700 first-cohort repertoires, a later analysis reported. General observations from the study: The classifier was said to identify cytomegalovirus status with high specificity and sensitivity.

The germline gives CDR1 SGHDN, CDR2 FVKESK. The CDR3 is 13 amino acids. Deletions cut 1 base from V and 9 bases from J, with 10 bases between. The receptor's source is a man younger than 40 in good health and CMV-seronegative. Sequencing was carried out using PBMCs. The chain is built from TRBV14 and TRBJ2-1; D might be TRBD2 (6 bases). CDR3 nucleotides: TGTGCCAGCAGCCAAGTGACTAGTATTGAGCAGTTCTTC. As protein: CASSQVTSIEQFF.